This T cell receptor (beta chain) originates from a study of OX40 agonist ivuxolimab in advanced cancers. Study outcomes and limitations: CD8+ T cells showed, on average, more clonal expansion than CD4+ cells.

Only in-frame clones appear in the TCRdb table, and some are missing; sequencing was by immunoSEQ multiplex PCR. Of approximately 58,000 clones listed, 75% to 95% are singletons. Trimming stripped 2 bases from V and 2 bases from J, with 12 bases between. CDR1 and CDR2 (germline): SGHVS, FNYEAQ. The CDR3 sequence is 15 residues long. Any history of autoimmune disease or systemic immunosuppression disqualified patients. A note on this clone: Its antigen is undetermined.

This receptor was identified in an adult with an advanced solid tumor such as melanoma, head and neck, liver or kidney cancer. The chain employs TRBV7-6 and TRBJ1-2; D is possibly TRBD1 (6 bases). The sequencing used CD4+ or CD8+ T cells sorted from blood, collected in a trial of the OX40 agonist ivuxolimab. This CDR3 is CASSLIQGSNYGYTF. In DNA, the CDR3 is TGTGCCAGCAGCTTAATCCAGGGGAGCAACTATGGCTACACCTTC. The variable domain in full, completed from reference TRBV7-6 and TRBJ1-2, reads GAGVSQSPRYKVTKRGQDVALRCDPISGHVSLYWYRQALGQGPEFLTYFNYEAQQDKSGLPNDRFSAERPEGSISTLTIQRTEQRDSAMYRCASSLIQGSNYGYTFGSGTRLTVV.